One sample yielded the 13 T cell receptor beta chains listed below, sequenced in a study of blood T cell repertoires in COVID-19. This table comes from immunoSEQ multiplex PCR, and its TCRdb copy is limited to in-frame clones, with some not included. The sample lists tens of thousands of clones; approximately 88% were seen once. Specimen: peripheral blood. Every receptor here comes from a man older than 75 with active or convalescent COVID-19.

The chain employs TRBV5-1 and TRBJ2-1; 9 nucleotides agree with TRBD2. Germline CDR1 and CDR2: SGHRS and YFSETQ. V gave up 0 bases and J gave up 10 bases; unmatched junction bases: 2. This CDR3 contains 13 residues. CDR3 sequence reads: CASSLASGTEQFF. The CDR3 nucleotides are TGCGCCAGCAGCTTGGCTAGCGGGACCGAGCAGTTCTTC.

As for this clone: Other nucleotide sequences in the sample specify the same CDR3. This rearrangement joins TRBV6-2 or TRBV6-3 to TRBJ2-7, with a possible D match to TRBD1 (5 bases). From germline, CDR1 is MNHEY and CDR2 SVGEGT. The CDR3 totals 14 residues. The V end was cut by 2 bases, the J end by 6 bases, with 14 bases between. CDR3 region: CASSYQGRVGEQYF. CDR3 DNA: TGTGCCAGCAGTTACCAGGGCAGGGTAGGCGAGCAGTACTTC.

The CDR3 nucleotides are TGTGCCAGCAGTTACTCGCTGAGTAGCGGGGTAGAGACCCAGTACTTC. This sequence encodes CASSYSLSSGVETQYF. The V and J genes are TRBV6-5 and TRBJ2-5, with 8 bases lining up with TRBD2. J gave up 4 bases and V 0 bases, and 7 bases lay outside the gene matches. This CDR3 has 16 residues. Germline CDR1 MNHEY, CDR2 SVGAGI.

This rearrangement joins TRBV5-1 to TRBJ1-2, with TRBD1 matching over 10 bases. CDR1 is SGHRS and CDR2 is YFSETQ in the germline V gene. J lost 7 bases, V lost 4 bases, and 10 bases had no gene match. The CDR3 extends over 15 amino acids. CDR3 in amino acids: CASSLPRDRGGGYTF. CDR3 nucleotides: TGCGCCAGCAGCCTCCCCCGGGACAGGGGAGGTGGCTACACCTTC.

This clone was counted only a few times. The chain recombines TRBV5-1 with TRBJ1-1; D might be TRBD1 (6 bases). V lost 3 bases, J lost 0 bases, and 12 bases lay in between. This CDR3 is 15 amino acids long. Germline V gene data show CDR1 as SGHRS and CDR2 as YFSETQ. The CDR3 reads CASSWSEGVNTEAFF. DNA of the CDR3: TGCGCCAGCAGCTGGAGCGAGGGGGTGAACACTGAAGCTTTCTTT.

The V gene is TRBV10-3, the J gene TRBJ1-1, with D maybe TRBD1 (5 bases). CDR3 size: 13 residues. Germline CDR1 is ENHRY and CDR2 is SYGVKD. CDR3 nucleotide sequence: TGTGCTTCAAAAACGGACAAAGGATTGGAAGCTTTCTTT. It yields the protein CASKTDKGLEAFF.

In its sample, this clone was seen once. This rearrangement joins TRBV5-1 to TRBJ2-1, with D tentatively TRBD1 (6 bases). CDR1 SGHRS and CDR2 YFSETQ come from the germline V gene. V shed 4 bases and J shed 4 bases, with 15 bases lying between them. The CDR3 contains 15 residues. In nucleotides, the CDR3 is TGCGCCAGCAGCGCATCCGGGACAACATACAATGAGCAGTTCTTC. Amino acid sequence: CASSASGTTYNEQFF.

J is TRBJ1-2 and V is TRBV6-2 or TRBV6-3; 7 bases line up with TRBD1. This CDR3 is 13 amino acids long. V lost 5 bases to trimming and J lost 5 bases; unmatched junction nucleotides: 5. Per germline, CDR1 MNHEY and CDR2 SVGEGT. The chain's CDR3 is CASSPNRGYGYTF. The CDR3 nucleotides are TGTGCCAGCAGTCCCAACAGGGGTTATGGCTACACCTTC.

The J gene is TRBJ1-5, the V gene TRBV27; TRBD1 matches 8 bases. Germline CDR1 MNHEY, CDR2 SMNVEV (reference sequence). After removal of 1 base from V and 6 bases from J, the junction contained 2 bases not matched to a gene. The CDR3 has 14 residues. Written as DNA, the CDR3 is TGTGCCAGCAGTTTATACAGGGGGGGTCAGCCCCAGCATTTT. Translating gives CASSLYRGGQPQHF.

V gene TRBV6-2 or TRBV6-3 combines with J gene TRBJ2-7; TRBD2 might be the D (5 bases). This CDR3 has 16 amino acids. Germline V gene lookup returns CDR1 MNHEY and CDR2 SVGEGT. Trimming took off 3 bases at V and 0 bases at J, with 15 bases between the two ends. The CDR3 DNA is TGTGCCAGCAGTTATAGTGGGAGCCGAAACTCCTACGAGCAGTACTTC. Protein: CASSYSGSRNSYEQYF.

The V gene is TRBV29-1, the J gene TRBJ2-2; D is ambiguous. With 4 bases removed from V and 0 bases from J, the gap between germline ends came to 6 bases. Germline loops: CDR1 SQVTM, CDR2 ANQGSEA. The CDR3 is 13 residues long. The CDR3 sequence is CSVVPANTGELFF. The CDR3 DNA reads TGCAGCGTTGTCCCAGCGAACACCGGGGAGCTGTTTTTT.

The rearrangement uses TRBV3-1 (or the pseudogene TRBV3-2) and TRBJ2-5; D is undetermined. The CDR3 extends over 12 amino acids. Trimming cost V 1 base and J 4 bases, with 4 bases left between them. Germline values: CDR1 LGHDT, CDR2 YNNKEL (reference sequence). This CDR3 is CASSQVIETQYF. For the CDR3, the DNA is TGTGCCAGCAGCCAAGTAATAGAGACCCAGTACTTC.

This sequence joins TRBV5-5 and TRBJ2-7; unclear D gene. With 0 bases removed from V and 1 base from J, the gap between germline ends came to 5 bases. The germline gives CDR1 SGHKS, CDR2 YYEKEE (reference sequence). The CDR3 spans 13 residues. CDR3 in DNA: TGTGCCAGCAGCTTGGGTCAATCCTACGAGCAGTACTTC. Residues: CASSLGQSYEQYF.